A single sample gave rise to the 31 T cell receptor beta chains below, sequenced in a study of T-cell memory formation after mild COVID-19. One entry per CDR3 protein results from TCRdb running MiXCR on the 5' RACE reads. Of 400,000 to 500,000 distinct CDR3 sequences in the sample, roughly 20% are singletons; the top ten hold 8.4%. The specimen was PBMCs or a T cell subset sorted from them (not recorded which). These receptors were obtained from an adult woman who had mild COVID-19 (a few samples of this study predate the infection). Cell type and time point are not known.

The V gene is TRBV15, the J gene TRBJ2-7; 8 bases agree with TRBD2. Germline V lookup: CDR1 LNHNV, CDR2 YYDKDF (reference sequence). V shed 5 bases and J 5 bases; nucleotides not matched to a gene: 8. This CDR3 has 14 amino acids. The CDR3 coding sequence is TGTGCCACCAGCCGGGGGGGGGACGCCGACGAGCAGTACTTC. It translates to CATSRGGDADEQYF. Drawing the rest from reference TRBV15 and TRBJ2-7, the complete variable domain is DAMVIQNPRYQVTQFGKPVTLSCSQTLNHNVMYWYQQKSSQAPKLLFHYYDKDFNNEADTPDNFQSRRPNTSFCFLDIRSPGLGDTAMYLCATSRGGDADEQYFGPGTRLTVT.

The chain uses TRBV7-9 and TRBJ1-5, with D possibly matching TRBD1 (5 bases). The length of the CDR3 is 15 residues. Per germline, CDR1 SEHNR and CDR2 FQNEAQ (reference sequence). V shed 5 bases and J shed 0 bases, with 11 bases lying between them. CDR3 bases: TGTGCCAGCAGCCAGGGATCTGCTAGCAATCAGCCCCAGCATTTT. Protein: CASSQGSASNQPQHF. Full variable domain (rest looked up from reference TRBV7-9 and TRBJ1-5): DTGVSQNPRHKITKRGQNVTFRCDPISEHNRLYWYRQTLGQGPEFLTYFQNEAQLEKSRLLSDRFSAERPKGSFSTLEIQRTEQGDSAMYLCASSQGSASNQPQHFGDGTRLSIL.

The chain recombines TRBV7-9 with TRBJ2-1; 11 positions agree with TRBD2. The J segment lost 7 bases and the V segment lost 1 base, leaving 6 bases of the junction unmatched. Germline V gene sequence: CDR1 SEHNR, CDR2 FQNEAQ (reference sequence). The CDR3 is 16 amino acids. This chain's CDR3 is CASSLGRTSGSNEQFF. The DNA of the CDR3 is TGTGCCAGCAGCTTAGGACGAACTAGCGGGAGTAATGAGCAGTTCTTC.

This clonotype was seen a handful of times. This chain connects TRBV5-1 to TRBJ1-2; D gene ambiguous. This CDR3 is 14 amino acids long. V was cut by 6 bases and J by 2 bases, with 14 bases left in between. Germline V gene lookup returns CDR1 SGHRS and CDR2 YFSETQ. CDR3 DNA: TGCGCCAGCACCCCCTTTCTCGGCAACTATGGCTACACCTTC. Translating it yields CASTPFLGNYGYTF.

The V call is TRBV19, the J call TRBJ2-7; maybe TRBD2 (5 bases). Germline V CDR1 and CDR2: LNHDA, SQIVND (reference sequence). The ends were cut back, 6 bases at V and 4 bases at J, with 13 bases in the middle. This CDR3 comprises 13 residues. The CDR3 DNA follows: TGTGCCAGTAGCACGGGAACACGATACGAGCAGTACTTC. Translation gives CASSTGTRYEQYF.

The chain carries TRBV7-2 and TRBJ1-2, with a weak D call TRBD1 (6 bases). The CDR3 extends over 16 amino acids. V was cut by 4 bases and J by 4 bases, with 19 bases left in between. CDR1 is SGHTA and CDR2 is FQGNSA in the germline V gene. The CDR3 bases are TGTGCCAGCAGCTCATATCTGGCAGGGGAGGTCTATGGCTACACCTTC. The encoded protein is CASSSYLAGEVYGYTF.

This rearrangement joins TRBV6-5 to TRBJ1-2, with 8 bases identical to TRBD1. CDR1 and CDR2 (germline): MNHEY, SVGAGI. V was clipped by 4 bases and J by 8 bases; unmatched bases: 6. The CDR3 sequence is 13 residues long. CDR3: CASSSTGASGYTF. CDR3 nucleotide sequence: TGTGCCAGCAGTTCGACAGGGGCATCCGGCTACACCTTC.

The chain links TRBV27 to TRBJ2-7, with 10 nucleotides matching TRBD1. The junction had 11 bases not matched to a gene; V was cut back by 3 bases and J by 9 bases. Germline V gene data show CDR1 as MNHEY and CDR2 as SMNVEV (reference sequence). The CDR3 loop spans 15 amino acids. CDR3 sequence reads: CASSLTGGEVLGQYF. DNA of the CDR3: TGTGCCAGCAGTTTGACAGGGGGCGAGGTGTTGGGGCAGTACTTC.

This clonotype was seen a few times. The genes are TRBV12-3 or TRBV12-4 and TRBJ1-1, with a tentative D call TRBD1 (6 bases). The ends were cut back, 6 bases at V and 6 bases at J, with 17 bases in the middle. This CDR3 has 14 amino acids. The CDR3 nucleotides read TGTGCCAGCAGCGTAAGGGGGGGTCGGGCTGAAGCTTTCTTT. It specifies CASSVRGGRAEAFF.

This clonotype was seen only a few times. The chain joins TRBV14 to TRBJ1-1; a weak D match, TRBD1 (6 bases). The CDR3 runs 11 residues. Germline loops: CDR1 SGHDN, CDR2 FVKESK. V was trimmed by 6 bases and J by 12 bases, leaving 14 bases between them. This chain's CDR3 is CASRMGARTFF. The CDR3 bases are TGTGCCAGCAGGATGGGGGCAAGGACTTTCTTT.

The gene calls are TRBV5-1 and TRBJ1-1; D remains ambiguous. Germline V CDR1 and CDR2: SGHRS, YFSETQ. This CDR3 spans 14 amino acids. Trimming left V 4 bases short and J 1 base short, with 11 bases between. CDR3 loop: CASSTGRPNTEAFF. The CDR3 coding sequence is TGCGCCAGCAGCACCGGACGGCCGAACACTGAAGCTTTCTTT.

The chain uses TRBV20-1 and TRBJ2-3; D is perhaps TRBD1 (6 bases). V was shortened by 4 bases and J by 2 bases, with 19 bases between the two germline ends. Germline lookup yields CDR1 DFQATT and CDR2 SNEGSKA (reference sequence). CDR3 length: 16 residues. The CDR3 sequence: CSATPIPRQDTDTQYF. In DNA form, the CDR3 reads TGCAGTGCTACTCCAATACCCCGACAGGACACAGATACGCAGTATTTT.

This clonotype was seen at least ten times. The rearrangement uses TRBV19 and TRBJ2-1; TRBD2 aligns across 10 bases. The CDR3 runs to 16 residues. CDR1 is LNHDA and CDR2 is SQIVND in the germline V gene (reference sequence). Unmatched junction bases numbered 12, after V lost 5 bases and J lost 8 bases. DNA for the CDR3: TGTGCCAGTAGTTCCGGCCTAGCGGGGGACCGGGATGAGCAGTTCTTC. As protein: CASSSGLAGDRDEQFF.

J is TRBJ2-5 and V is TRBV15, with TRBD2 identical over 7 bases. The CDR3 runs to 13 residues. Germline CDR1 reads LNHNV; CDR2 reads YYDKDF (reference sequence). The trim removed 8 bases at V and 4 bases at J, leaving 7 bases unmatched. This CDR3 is CATGEGPAETQYF. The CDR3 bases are TGTGCCACCGGGGAGGGGCCGGCAGAGACCCAGTACTTC.

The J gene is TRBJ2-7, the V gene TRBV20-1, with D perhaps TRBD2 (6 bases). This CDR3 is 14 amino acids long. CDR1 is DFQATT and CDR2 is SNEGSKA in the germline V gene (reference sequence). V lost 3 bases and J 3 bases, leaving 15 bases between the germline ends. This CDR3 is CSASLSGVDYEQYF. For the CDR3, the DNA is TGCAGTGCTAGCCTATCGGGAGTTGACTACGAGCAGTACTTC.

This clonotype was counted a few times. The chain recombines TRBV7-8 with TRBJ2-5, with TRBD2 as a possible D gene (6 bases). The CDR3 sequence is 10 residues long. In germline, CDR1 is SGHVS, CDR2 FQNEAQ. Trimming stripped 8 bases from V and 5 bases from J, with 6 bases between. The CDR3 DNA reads TGTGCCAGCGCGGGGGAGACCCAGTACTTC. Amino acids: CASAGETQYF. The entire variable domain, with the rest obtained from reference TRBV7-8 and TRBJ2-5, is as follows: GAGVSQSPRYKVAKRGQDVALRCDPISGHVSLFWYQQALGQGPEFLTYFQNEAQLDKSGLPSDRFFAERPEGSVSTLKIQRTQQEDSAVYLCASAGETQYFGPGTRLLVL.

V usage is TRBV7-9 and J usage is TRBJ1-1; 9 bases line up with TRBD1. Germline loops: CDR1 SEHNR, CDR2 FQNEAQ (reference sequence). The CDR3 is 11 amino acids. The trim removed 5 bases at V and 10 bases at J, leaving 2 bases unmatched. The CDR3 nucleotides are TGTGCCAGCAGCCCGACAGGGGGAGCTTTCTTT. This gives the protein CASSPTGGAFF.

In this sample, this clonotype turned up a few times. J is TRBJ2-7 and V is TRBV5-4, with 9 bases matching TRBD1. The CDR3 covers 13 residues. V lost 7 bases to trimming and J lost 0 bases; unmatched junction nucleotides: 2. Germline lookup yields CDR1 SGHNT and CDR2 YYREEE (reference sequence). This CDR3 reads CASETGGSYEQYF. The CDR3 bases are TGTGCCAGCGAGACAGGGGGCTCCTACGAGCAGTACTTC. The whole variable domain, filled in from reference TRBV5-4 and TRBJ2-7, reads ETGVTQSPTHLIKTRGQQVTLRCSSQSGHNTVSWYQQALGQGPQFIFQYYREEENGRGNFPPRFSGLQFPNYSSELNVNALELDDSALYLCASETGGSYEQYFGPGTRLTVT.

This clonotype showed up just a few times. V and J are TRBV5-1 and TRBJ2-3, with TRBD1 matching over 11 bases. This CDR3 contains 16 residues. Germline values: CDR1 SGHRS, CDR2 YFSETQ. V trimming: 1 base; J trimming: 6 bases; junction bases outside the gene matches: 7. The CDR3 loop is CASSLRTGGAGDTQYF. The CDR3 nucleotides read TGCGCCAGCAGCTTGAGGACAGGGGGCGCGGGGGATACGCAGTATTTT.

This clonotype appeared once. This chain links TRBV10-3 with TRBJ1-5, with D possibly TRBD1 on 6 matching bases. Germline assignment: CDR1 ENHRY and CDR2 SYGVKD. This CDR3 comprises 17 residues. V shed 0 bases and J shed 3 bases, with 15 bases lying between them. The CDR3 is CAISESWGGGINQPQHF. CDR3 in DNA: TGTGCCATCAGTGAGTCGTGGGGGGGGGGCATCAATCAGCCCCAGCATTTT.

The CDR3 spells CASSSPGQGVRETQYF. The CDR3 DNA reads TGCGCCAGCAGCTCCCCGGGACAGGGAGTAAGAGAGACCCAGTACTTC. The V and J genes are TRBV5-1 and TRBJ2-5; TRBD1 agrees at 9 bases. V lost 3 bases and J lost 4; bases outside the gene matches: 10. The germline CDR1 and CDR2 sequences are SGHRS and YFSETQ. This CDR3 has 16 residues.

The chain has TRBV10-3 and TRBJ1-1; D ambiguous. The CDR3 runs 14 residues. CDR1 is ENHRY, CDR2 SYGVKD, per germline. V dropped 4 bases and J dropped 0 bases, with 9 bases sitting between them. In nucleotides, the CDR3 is TGTGCCATCAGTGGGGAGGGCTTGAACACTGAAGCTTTCTTT. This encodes CAISGEGLNTEAFF.

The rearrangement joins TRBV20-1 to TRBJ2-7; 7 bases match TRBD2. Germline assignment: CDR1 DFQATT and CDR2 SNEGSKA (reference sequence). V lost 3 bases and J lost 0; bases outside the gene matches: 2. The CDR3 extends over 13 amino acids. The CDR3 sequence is CSARTSSSYEQYF. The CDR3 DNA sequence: TGCAGTGCTAGGACTAGCAGCTCCTACGAGCAGTACTTC.

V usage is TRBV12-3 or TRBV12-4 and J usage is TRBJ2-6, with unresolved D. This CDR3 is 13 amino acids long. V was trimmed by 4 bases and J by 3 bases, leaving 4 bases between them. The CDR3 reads CASSSLGANVLTF. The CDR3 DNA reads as TGTGCCAGCAGTTCGCTTGGGGCCAACGTCCTGACTTTC.

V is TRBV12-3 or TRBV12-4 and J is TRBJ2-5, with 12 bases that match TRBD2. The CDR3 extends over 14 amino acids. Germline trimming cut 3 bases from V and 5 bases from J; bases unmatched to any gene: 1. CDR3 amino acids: CASSFGLAGETQYF. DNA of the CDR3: TGTGCCAGCAGTTTCGGACTAGCGGGGGAGACCCAGTACTTC.

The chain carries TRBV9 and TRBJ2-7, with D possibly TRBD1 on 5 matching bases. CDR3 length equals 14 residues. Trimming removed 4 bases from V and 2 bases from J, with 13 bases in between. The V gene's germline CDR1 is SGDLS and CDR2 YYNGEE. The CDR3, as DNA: TGTGCCAGCAGCCCTCCGACAGAGCCCTACGAGCAGTACTTC. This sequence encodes CASSPPTEPYEQYF.

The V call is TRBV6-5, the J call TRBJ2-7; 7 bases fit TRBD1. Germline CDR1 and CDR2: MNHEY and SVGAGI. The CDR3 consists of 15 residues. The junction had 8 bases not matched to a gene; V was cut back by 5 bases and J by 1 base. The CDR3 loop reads CASSPETGWSYEQYF. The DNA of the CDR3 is TGTGCCAGCAGTCCAGAGACAGGGTGGTCCTACGAGCAGTACTTC.

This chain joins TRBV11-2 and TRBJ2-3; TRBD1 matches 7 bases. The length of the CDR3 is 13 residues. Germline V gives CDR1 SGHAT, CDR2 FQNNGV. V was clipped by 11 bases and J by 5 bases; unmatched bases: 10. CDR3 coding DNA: TGTGCCTGCCGGGGACAGCCAGGAGATACGCAGTATTTT. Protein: CACRGQPGDTQYF.

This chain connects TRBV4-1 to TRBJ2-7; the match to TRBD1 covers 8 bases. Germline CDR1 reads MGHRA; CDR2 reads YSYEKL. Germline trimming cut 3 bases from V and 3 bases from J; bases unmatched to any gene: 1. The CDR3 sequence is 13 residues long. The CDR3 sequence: CASSHDRGYEQYF. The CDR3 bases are TGCGCCAGCAGCCACGACAGGGGCTACGAGCAGTACTTC.

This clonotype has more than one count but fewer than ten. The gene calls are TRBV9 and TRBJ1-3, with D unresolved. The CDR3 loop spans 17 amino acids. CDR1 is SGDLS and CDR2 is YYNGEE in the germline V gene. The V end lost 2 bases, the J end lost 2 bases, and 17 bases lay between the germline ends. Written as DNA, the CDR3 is TGTGCCAGCAGCGTTTCTTCGGAGACCTGGGCTGGAAACACCATATATTTT. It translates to CASSVSSETWAGNTIYF.

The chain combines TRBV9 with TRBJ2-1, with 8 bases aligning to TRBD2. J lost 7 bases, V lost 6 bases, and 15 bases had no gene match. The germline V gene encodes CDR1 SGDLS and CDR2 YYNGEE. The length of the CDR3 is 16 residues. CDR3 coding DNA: TGTGCCAGCACCCTAGATCGGGGGGGCCTCGGGAATGAGCAGTTCTTC. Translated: CASTLDRGGLGNEQFF.